This record concerns one T cell receptor beta chain sequence. Its antigen is not known. This entry is derived from a study of CXCR3-negative and CXCR3-positive naive CD8 T cells. Through 5' RACE with UMI labels, the TRB cDNA libraries were prepared. After re-calling the 5' RACE reads, TCRdb lists one entry per CDR3 protein, DNA absent. Its table lists about 89,000 distinct CDR3 sequences. Overall study findings and caveats: More hydrophobic TRB CDR3s were found in CXCR3-positive naive cells than in CXCR3-negative naive cells. TRBV-TRBJ usage was similar across naive CXCR3 subsets but distinct in memory cells. TCR strength was inferred from TRB CDR3 properties, while surface CD5 was comparable between naive subsets. Whereas both naive subsets had comparably high diversity, memory CD8+ cells had much lower diversity.

Germline lookup yields CDR1 LGHDT and CDR2 YNNKEL (reference sequence). The CDR3 is 15 residues long. What was sequenced was naive CXCR3+ CD8+ T cells from blood. Noted subset: CD45RO-CCR7+CD27+CD95- naive CD8+ T cells expressing CXCR3 (TNR3+). The receptor comes from a human donor in good health. Some clones in this sample may be carry-over from other donors' samples. The rearrangement links TRBV3-1 to TRBJ2-1. CDR3 region: CASSQAGSSYNEQFF.